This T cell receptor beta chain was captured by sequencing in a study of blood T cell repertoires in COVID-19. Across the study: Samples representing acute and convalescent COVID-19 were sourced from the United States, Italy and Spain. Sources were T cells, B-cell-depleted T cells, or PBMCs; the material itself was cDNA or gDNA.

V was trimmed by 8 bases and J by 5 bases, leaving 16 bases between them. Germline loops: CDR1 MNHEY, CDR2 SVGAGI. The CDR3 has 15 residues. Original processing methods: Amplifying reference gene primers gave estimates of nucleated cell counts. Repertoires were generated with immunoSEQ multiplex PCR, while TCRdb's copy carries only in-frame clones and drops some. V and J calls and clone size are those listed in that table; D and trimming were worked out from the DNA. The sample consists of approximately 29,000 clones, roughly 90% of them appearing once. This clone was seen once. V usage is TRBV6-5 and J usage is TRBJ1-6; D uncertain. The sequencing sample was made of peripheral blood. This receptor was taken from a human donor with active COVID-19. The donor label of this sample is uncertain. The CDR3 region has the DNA TGTGCCAGCGGAGTTAGCCGGGTCCATAATTCACCCCTCCACTTT. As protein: CASGVSRVHNSPLHF.